Shown below are 12 T cell receptor beta chains from a single sample sequenced in a study of T cell responses to AZD1222 COVID-19 vaccine (dated by TCRdb to 2020 to 2023). The time point label for this specimen denotes: baseline before first vaccination. Receptors were amplified or captured by the immunoSEQ multiplex PCR assay. Imported from immuneACCESS, the table was reduced by TCRdb to in-frame sequences with V and J called. These copies leave out some clones; in studies compared against another copy, an unresolved V gene accounts for under half, and the cause of the remainder is not known. For this sample the table gives 80,000 to 90,000 clones, of which more than 75% were detected only once. The top ten clones comprise around 3% of the sample. The sequencing here drew on peripheral blood, taken on day 0 of AZD1222 vaccination. Receptors originate from an adult in good health.

The chain couples TRBV9 to TRBJ1-3; D remains unclear. V was clipped by 2 bases and J by 0 bases, with 6 bases between them. The length of the CDR3 is 14 residues. Germline V lookup: CDR1 SGDLS, CDR2 YYNGEE. The CDR3: CASSVLSSGNTIYF. In nucleotides, the CDR3 is TGTGCCAGCAGCGTTCTGAGCTCTGGAAACACCATATATTTT.

The chain combines TRBV9 with TRBJ1-6; D is possibly TRBD1 (6 bases). CDR3 size: 19 residues. The ends were cut back, 3 bases at V and 9 bases at J, with 28 bases in the middle. CDR1 SGDLS and CDR2 YYNGEE come from the germline V gene. CDR3 nucleotides: TGTGCCAGCAGCGCCTCGGACCCACAGGGCTGGAGTTCTAGTTCACCCCTCCACTTT. Its translation is CASSASDPQGWSSSSPLHF.

This sequence joins TRBV20-1 and TRBJ2-1, with unresolved D. Germline CDR1 DFQATT, CDR2 SNEGSKA (reference sequence). With 3 bases removed from V and 7 bases from J, the gap between germline ends came to 13 bases. There are 13 residues in the CDR3. DNA of the CDR3: TGCAGTGCTAGTTCTCTCCCCTCTAATGAGCAGTTCTTC. As protein: CSASSLPSNEQFF.

The chain carries TRBV27 and TRBJ2-3; a possible D gene is TRBD2 (5 bases). Per the germline V gene, CDR1 is MNHEY and CDR2 is SMNVEV (reference sequence). The CDR3 sequence is 12 residues long. Between the trimmed V and J ends, which lost 8 bases and 2 bases, there was a span of 8 bases. DNA of the CDR3: TGTGCCAGCGGACTCTCCACAGATACGCAGTATTTT. Its translation: CASGLSTDTQYF.

A few counts support this clone. The CDR3 loop reads CASTPEIGNTEAFF. The CDR3 coding sequence is TGTGCCAGCACCCCGGAGATAGGGAACACTGAAGCTTTCTTT. V usage is TRBV6-5 and J usage is TRBJ1-1; D gene ambiguous. Germline CDR1 MNHEY, CDR2 SVGAGI. The CDR3 sequence is 14 residues long. Trimming pared 7 bases from V and 1 base from J, leaving 13 bases between.

The genes are TRBV9 and TRBJ1-4; no clear D. The germline V gene encodes CDR1 SGDLS and CDR2 YYNGEE. Trimming left V 3 bases short and J 3 bases short, with 15 bases between. CDR3 size: 16 residues. CDR3 sequence reads: CASSASQQKSNEKLFF. The DNA of the CDR3 is TGTGCCAGCAGCGCTTCTCAACAGAAATCTAATGAAAAACTGTTTTTT.

The chain links TRBV11-2 to TRBJ1-3; tentative D call: TRBD1 (5 bases). The CDR3 has 14 amino acids. Trimming cost V 3 bases and J 6 bases, with 12 bases left between them. CDR1 is SGHAT and CDR2 is FQNNGV in the germline V gene. CDR3 in DNA: TGTGCCAGCAGCTTGGCAGGGTTGAAAAACACCATATATTTT. This sequence encodes CASSLAGLKNTIYF. The full variable domain, with the rest looked up from reference TRBV11-2 and TRBJ1-3, is EAGVAQSPRYKIIEKRQSVAFWCNPISGHATLYWYQQILGQGPKLLIQFQNNGVVDDSQLPKDRFSAERLKGVDSTLKIQPAKLEDSAVYLCASSLAGLKNTIYFGEGSWLTVV.

The gene calls are TRBV27 and TRBJ2-1; D gene unclear. CDR1 and CDR2 (germline): MNHEY, SMNVEV (reference sequence). The V end was cut by 3 bases, the J end by 2 bases, with 8 bases between. This CDR3 is built from 14 residues. The CDR3: CASSFGGPYNEQFF. The CDR3 DNA follows: TGTGCCAGCAGTTTCGGCGGCCCCTACAATGAGCAGTTCTTC.

The J gene is TRBJ2-7, the V gene TRBV24-1; TRBD1 matches 12 bases. Germline V lookup: CDR1 KGHDR, CDR2 SFDVKD. The CDR3 runs 17 residues. V trimming: 3 bases; J trimming: 5 bases; junction bases outside the gene matches: 10. The CDR3 coding sequence is TGTGCCACCAGTGATCCGCCCCGGGACAGGGGGCTCGACGAGCAGTACTTC. Translating gives CATSDPPRDRGLDEQYF.

The chain combines TRBV4-1 with TRBJ2-5, with TRBD2 as a possible D gene (6 bases). This CDR3 has 14 amino acids. Germline V gives CDR1 MGHRA, CDR2 YSYEKL. Trimming shortened V by 4 bases and J by 5 bases, and 14 bases separated the two germline ends. CDR3 bases: TGCGCCAGCAGCCCCCCGGGAAGCGGGGAGACCCAGTACTTC. Protein product: CASSPPGSGETQYF.

This chain joins TRBV13 and TRBJ1-5, with D unclear. Germline CDR1 is PRHDT and CDR2 is FYEKMQ (reference sequence). The V gene lost 5 bases and the J gene lost 0 bases, with 8 bases spanning the gap. The CDR3 has 14 residues. CDR3 residues: CASSVAPSNQPQHF. The DNA of the CDR3 is TGTGCCAGCAGCGTTGCACCTAGCAATCAGCCCCAGCATTTT.

The J gene is TRBJ2-7, the V gene TRBV4-1; D is ambiguous. CDR3 size: 15 residues. Germline CDR1 and CDR2: MGHRA and YSYEKL. V dropped 0 bases and J dropped 1 base, with 10 bases sitting between them. The DNA for the CDR3 is TGCGCCAGCAGCCAAGACAGTAAGAGATCCTACGAGCAGTACTTC. This gives the protein CASSQDSKRSYEQYF.